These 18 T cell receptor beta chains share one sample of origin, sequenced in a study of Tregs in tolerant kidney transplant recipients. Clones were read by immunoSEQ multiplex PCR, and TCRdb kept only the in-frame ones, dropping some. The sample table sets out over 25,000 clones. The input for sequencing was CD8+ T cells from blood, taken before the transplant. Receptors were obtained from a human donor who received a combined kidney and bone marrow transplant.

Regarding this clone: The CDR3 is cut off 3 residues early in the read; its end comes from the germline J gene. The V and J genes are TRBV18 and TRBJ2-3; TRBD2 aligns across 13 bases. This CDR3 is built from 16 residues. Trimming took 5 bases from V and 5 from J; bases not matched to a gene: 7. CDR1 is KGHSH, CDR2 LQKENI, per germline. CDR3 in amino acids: CASSSGLAGIGDTQYF. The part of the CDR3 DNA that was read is TGTGCCAGCTCATCGGGACTAGCGGGGATTGGAGATACG.

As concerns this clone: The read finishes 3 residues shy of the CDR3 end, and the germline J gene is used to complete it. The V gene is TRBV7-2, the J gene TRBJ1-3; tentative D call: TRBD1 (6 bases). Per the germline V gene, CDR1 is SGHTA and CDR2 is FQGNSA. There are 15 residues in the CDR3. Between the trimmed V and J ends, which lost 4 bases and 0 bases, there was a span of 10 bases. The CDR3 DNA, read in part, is TGTGCCAGCAGCTCCACAGGGAGCTCTGGAAACACC. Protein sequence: CASSSTGSSGNT. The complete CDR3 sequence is CASSSTGSSGNTIYF. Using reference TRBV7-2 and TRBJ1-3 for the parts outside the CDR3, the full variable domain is GAGVSQSPSNKVTEKGKDVELRCDPISGHTALYWYRQSLGQGLEFLIYFQGNSAPDKSGLPSDRFSAERTGGSVSTLTIQRTQQEDSAVYLCASSSTGSSGNTIYFGEGSWLTVV.

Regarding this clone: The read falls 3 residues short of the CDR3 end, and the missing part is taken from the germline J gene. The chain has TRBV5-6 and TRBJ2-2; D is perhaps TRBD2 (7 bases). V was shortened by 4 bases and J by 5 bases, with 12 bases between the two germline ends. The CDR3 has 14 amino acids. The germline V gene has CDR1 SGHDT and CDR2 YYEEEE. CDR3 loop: CASSPGGFTGELFF. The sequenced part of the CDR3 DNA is TGTGCCAGCAGCCCGGGGGGCTTTACCGGGGAG.

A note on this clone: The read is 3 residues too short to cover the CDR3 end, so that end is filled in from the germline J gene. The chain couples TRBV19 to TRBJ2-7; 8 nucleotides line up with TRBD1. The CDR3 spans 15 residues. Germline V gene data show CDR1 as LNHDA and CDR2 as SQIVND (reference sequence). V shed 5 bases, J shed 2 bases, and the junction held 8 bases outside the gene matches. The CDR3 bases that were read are TGTGCCAGTAGTGCCAGGACAGGGACAACCTACGAG. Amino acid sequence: CASSARTGTTYE. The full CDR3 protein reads CASSARTGTTYEQYF. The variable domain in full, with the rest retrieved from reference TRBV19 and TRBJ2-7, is DGGITQSPKYLFRKEGQNVTLSCEQNLNHDAMYWYRQDPGQGLRLIYYSQIVNDFQKGDIAEGYSVSREKKESFPLTVTSAQKNPTAFYLCASSARTGTTYEQYFGPGTRLTVT.

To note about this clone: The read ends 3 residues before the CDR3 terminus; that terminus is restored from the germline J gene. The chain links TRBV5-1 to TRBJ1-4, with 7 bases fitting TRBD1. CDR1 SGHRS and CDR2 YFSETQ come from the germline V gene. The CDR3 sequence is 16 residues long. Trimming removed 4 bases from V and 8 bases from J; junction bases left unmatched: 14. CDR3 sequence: CASSHGVGMTGEKLFF. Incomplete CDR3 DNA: TGCGCCAGCAGCCACGGCGTGGGGATGACAGGGGAAAAA.

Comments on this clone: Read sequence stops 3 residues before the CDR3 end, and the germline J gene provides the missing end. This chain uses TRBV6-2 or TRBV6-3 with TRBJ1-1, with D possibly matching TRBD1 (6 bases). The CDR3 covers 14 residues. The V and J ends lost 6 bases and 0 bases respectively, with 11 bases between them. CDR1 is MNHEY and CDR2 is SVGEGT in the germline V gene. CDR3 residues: CASRPQGMNTEAFF. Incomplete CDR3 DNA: TGTGCCAGCAGACCACAGGGTATGAACACTGAA.

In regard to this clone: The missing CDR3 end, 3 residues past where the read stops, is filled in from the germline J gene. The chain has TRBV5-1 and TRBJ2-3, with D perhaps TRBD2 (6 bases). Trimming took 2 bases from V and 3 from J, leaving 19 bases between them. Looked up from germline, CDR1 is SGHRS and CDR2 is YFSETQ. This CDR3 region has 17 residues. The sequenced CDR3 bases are TGCGCCAGCAGCTTTTTAGAGAATAGCGGAGTAACAGATACG. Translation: CASSFLENSGVTDT. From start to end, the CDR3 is CASSFLENSGVTDTQYF.

The CDR3 reads CASSLAPAGAPEAFF. The part of the CDR3 DNA that was read is TGCGCCAGCAGCTTGGCGCCCGCGGGGGCCCCTGAA. The chain links TRBV5-1 to TRBJ1-1, with a possible D match to TRBD1 (6 bases). The CDR3 end falls 3 residues outside the read, so it is completed with the germline J gene. The CDR3 has 15 residues. V lost 0 bases, J lost 6 bases, and 15 bases lay in between. Germline CDR1 and CDR2: SGHRS and YFSETQ.

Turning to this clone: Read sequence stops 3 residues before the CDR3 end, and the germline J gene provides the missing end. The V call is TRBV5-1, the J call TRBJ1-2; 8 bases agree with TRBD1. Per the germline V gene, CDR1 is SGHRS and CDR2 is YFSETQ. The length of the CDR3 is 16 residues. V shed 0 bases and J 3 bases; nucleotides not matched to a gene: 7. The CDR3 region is CASSLGQGTGYYGYTF. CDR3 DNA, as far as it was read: TGCGCCAGCAGCTTGGGACAGGGGACGGGTTACTATGGC.

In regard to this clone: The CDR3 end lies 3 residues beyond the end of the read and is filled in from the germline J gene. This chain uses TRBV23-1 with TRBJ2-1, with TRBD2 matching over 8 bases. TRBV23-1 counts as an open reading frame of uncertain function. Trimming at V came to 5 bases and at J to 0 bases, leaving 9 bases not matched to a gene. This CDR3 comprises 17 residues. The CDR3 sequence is CASSSLAGEISYNEQFF. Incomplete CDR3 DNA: TGCGCCAGCAGTAGTCTAGCGGGCGAGATCTCCTACAATGAG.

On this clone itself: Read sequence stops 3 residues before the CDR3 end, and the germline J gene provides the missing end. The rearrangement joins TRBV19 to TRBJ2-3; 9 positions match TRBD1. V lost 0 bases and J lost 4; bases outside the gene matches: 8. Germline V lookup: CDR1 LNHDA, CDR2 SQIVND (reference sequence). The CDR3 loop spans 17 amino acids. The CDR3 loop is CASSIDPGTGIPDTQYF. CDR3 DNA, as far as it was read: TGTGCCAGTAGTATAGATCCCGGGACAGGGATCCCAGATACG.

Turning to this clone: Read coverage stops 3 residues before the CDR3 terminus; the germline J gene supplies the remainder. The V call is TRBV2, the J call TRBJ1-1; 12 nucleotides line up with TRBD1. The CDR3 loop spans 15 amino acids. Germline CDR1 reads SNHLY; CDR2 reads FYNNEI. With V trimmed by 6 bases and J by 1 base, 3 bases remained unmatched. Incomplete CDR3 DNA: TGTGCCAGCAGGGGACAGGGGGCAGCGAACACTGAA. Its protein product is CASRGQGAANTE. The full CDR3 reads CASRGQGAANTEAFF.

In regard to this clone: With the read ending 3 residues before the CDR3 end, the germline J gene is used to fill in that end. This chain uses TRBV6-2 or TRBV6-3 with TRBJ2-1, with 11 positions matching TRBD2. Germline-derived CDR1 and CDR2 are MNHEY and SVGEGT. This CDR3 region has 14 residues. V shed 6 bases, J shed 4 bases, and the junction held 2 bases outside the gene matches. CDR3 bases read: TGTGCCAGCAGAACTAGCGGGAGTTACAATGAG. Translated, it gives CASRTSGSYNE. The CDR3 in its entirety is CASRTSGSYNEQFF.

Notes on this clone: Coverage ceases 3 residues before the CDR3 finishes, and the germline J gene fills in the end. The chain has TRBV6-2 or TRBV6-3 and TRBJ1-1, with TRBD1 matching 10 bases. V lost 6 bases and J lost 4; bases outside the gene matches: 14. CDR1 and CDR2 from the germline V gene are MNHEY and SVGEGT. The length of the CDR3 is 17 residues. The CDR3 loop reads CASRLPGQGIMGTEAFF. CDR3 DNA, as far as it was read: TGTGCCAGCAGACTACCGGGACAGGGGATAATGGGCACTGAA.

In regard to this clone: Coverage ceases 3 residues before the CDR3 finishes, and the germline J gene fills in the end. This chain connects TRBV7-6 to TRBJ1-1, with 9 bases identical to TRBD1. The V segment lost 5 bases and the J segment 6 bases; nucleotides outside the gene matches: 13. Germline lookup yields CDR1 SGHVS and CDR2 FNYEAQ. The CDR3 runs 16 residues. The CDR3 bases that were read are TGTGCCAGCAGCCCGGGACAGGGTCATAAGAGTCCTGAA. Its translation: CASSPGQGHKSPE. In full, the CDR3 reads CASSPGQGHKSPEAFF.

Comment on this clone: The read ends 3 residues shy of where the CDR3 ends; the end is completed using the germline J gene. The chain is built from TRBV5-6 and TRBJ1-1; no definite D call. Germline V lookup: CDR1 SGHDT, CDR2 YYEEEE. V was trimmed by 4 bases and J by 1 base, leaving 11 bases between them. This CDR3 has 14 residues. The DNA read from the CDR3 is TGTGCCAGCAGCGATGGCGGCCCGAACACTGAA. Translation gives CASSDGGPNTE. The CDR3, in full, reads CASSDGGPNTEAFF.

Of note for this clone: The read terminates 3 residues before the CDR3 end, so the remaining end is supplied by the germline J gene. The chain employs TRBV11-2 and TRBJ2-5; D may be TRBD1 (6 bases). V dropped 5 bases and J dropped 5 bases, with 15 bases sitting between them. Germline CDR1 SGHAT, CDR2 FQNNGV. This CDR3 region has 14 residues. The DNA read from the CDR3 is TGTGCCAGCAGCGAACAGGGCCCTCACGAGACC. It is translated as CASSEQGPHET. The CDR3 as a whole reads CASSEQGPHETQYF.

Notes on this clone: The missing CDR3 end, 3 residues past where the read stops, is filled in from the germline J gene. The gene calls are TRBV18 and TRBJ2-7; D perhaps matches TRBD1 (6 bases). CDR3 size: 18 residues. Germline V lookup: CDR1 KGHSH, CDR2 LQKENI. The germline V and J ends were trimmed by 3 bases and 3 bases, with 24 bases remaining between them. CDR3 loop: CASSPKKGVAEAFYEQYF. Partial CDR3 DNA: TGTGCCAGCTCACCTAAAAAGGGGGTGGCGGAGGCCTTCTACGAG.